This TCR beta chain is from a study of early T cells in non-severe SARS-CoV-2 infection (dated by TCRdb to the early 2020s). Context from the whole study: TCR sequencing used bulk RNA from unsorted whole blood, so alpha and beta chains could not be paired. Study-wide conclusions, independent of this receptor: Matching against VDJdb was skewed toward anti-spike CD8 responses, likely underestimated virus-specific expansions, and missed private and CD4 specificities.

The CDR3 has 14 amino acids, counting the end cysteine and phenylalanine. Just the 42-base CDR3 DNA is kept, in frame starting at base 1. V loses 6 bases, J loses 2 bases, and the germline ends lie 13 bases apart. CDR1 and CDR2, per the germline V gene, are MNHEY and SVGEGT. The study was a case-control design nested within a healthcare worker cohort in London, UK, with weekly nasopharyngeal swab PCR tests and blood sampling. Between 23 and 31 March 2020, the week of the UK lockdown, healthcare workers were enrolled and then followed up weekly for as long as 16 weeks. Libraries were built with 5' RACE. Sequenced using a NextSeq 500. In the TCR library protocol, unique molecular identifiers were attached to individual cDNA molecules to correct for PCR bias and sequencing error. Both TCR alpha and beta chains were sequenced, and tight co-correlation was observed between alpha and beta sequence abundances in each sample. The authors' pipeline ran thus. Decombinator V4 was used to annotate TCR sequences for V gene, J gene and CDR3. TCRs were defined as expanded if a significant change between any two time points was detected under a Poisson model with p below 0.0001. TCR abundances were normalised to the total number of TCRs sequenced per sample and expressed as counts per million. TRAV1-2 paired with TRAJ12, TRAJ20 or TRAJ33 defined MAIT TCRs, while TRAV10 paired with TRAJ18 defined iNKT TCRs. VDJdb, accessed 1 November 2021, was searched for CMV, EBV and SARS-CoV-2 annotated TCRs, with TCRs annotated for multiple antigens excluded. TCRdb handled the public reads itself, with Q25 trimming in fastp and clone calling in MiXCR, and kept productive beta chains. Rows with one shared CDR3 protein collapse into an entry with the most common genes and DNA. The V and J calls were not made by the authors but by TCRdb's processing. This sample holds tens of thousands of distinct CDR3 sequences; under 15% were observed only once. Together, the top ten hold 4% to 5% of the sample.

This clonotype came up a few times. Which antigen it targets is not known. No quality values exist for individual bases; no much larger clone is one base distant. The rearrangement joined TRBV6-2 or TRBV6-3 to TRBJ2-5; TRBD2 might be the D gene, on 6 matching bases. The clonotype was recovered from an adult who was a healthcare worker with PCR-confirmed SARS-CoV-2 infection or an uninfected control (not recorded which). Sample: whole blood. The CDR3 region: CASSESGRQETQYF. The nucleotide sequence reads as follows: TGTGCCAGCAGCGAGTCCGGGAGACAAGAGACCCAGTACTTC.